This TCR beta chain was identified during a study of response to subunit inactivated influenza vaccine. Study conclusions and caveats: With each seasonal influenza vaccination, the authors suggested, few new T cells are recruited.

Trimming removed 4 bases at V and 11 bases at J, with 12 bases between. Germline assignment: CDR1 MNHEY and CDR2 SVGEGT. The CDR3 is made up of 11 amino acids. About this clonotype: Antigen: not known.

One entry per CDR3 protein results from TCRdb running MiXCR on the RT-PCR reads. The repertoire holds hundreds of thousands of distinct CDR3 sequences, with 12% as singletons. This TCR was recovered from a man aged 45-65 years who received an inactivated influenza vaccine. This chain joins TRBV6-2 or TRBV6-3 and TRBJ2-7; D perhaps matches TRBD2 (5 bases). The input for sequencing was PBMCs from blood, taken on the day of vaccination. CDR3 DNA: TGTGCCAGCAGTTCGGCCGGGGTAAAGTACTTC. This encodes CASSSAGVKYF.